The rows below give T cell receptor beta chains drawn from one sample of a study of response to subunit inactivated influenza vaccine. TCRdb reanalysed the RT-PCR reads using MiXCR and keeps one entry per CDR3 protein. The table shows about 240,000 distinct CDR3 sequences, with roughly an eighth occurring only once. The input for sequencing was non-naive T cells sorted from PBMCs, taken approximately 15 days before vaccination. The receptor source for this set is a man aged 50-59 years who received an inactivated influenza vaccine. CDR3s include the opening cysteine and the closing phenylalanine or tryptophan. The D gene is left open where the match is weak. The listing skips clone size in some rows; elsewhere it reads once, few, many or a size class.

TRBV7-2	.	TRBJ1-4	many	TGTGCCAGCAGCCTACGGACAGAGGAAAAACTGTTTTTT	CASSLRTEEKLFF
TRBV4-3	TRBD1	TRBJ1-4	many	TGCGCCAGCAGCCAAGTACCGGGACAGGGGAATGAAAAACTGTTTTTT	CASSQVPGQGNEKLFF
TRBV7-2	TRBD1	TRBJ1-2	many	TGTGCCAGCAGCTTAAACAGGGGGCAAGCTGGCTACACCTTC	CASSLNRGQAGYTF
TRBV18	.	TRBJ1-6	.	TGTGCCAGCTCACCGGACAGTGCAGGCTCACCCCTCCACTTT	CASSPDSAGSPLHF
TRBV20-1	TRBD1	TRBJ1-5	many	TGCAGTGCTAGAGAACAGGGGCAGTTCTTTCAGCCCCAGCATTTT	CSAREQGQFFQPQHF
TRBV20-1	TRBD2	TRBJ2-1	.	TGCAGTGCTAGAATAGCGGGAGCGGCCCATGAGCAGTTCTTC	CSARIAGAAHEQFF
TRBV6-1	.	TRBJ1-3	few	TGTGCCAGCAGTGAAAGACAGAGCTCTGGAAACACCATATATTTT	CASSERQSSGNTIYF
TRBV6-4	.	TRBJ2-1	.	TGTGCCAGCAGTCTCTCGCGGGAACCCTCCTACAATGAGCAGTTCTTC	CASSLSREPSYNEQFF
TRBV30	TRBD2	TRBJ2-7	.	TGTGCCTGGACTAGCGGGGTCAGCTCCTACGAGCAGTACTTC	CAWTSGVSSYEQYF
TRBV7-9	.	TRBJ2-2	many	TGTGCCAGCAGCTTCTCCGGGCCAAACACCGGGGAGCTGTTTTTT	CASSFSGPNTGELFF
TRBV2	TRBD1	TRBJ2-7	.	TGTGCCTGCAGTCTCTCGGTTGTATGGGACAGGGGACAGGGAGAGCAGTACTTC	CACSLSVVWDRGQGEQYF
TRBV5-1	TRBD1	TRBJ2-7	.	TGCGCCAGCAGCTTGGCCGGGACAGGGGACCACGAGCAGTACTTC	CASSLAGTGDHEQYF
TRBV28	.	TRBJ2-3	few	TGTGCCAGCAGTTCGTCGAGGAGAGTGAGGACAGATACGCAGTATTTT	CASSSSRRVRTDTQYF
TRBV7-9	.	TRBJ2-7	many	TGTGCCAGCAGCTTGGGGAAACTCCGCTACGAGCAGTACTTC	CASSLGKLRYEQYF
TRBV3-1	.	TRBJ2-1	few	TGTGCCAGCAGCCAAGATGAGGGGGATGAGCAGTTCTTC	CASSQDEGDEQFF
TRBV12-3/TRBV12-4	TRBD1	TRBJ1-2	many	TGTGCCAGCAGGGGGACCGGGACAGGGAAAGGCTACACCTTC	CASRGTGTGKGYTF
TRBV2	.	TRBJ2-2	few	TGTGCCAGCCAGTCGGACACCGGGGAGCTGTTTTTT	CASQSDTGELFF
TRBV3-1	.	TRBJ1-1	.	TGTGCCAGCAGCGACGACAGCGAGGAGGTTAACACTGAAGCTTTCTTT	CASSDDSEEVNTEAFF
TRBV27	TRBD2	TRBJ2-5	.	TGTGCCAGCAGTTTTACCGGGACTAGCGATGAGACCCAGTACTTC	CASSFTGTSDETQYF
TRBV30	.	TRBJ2-1	many	TGTGCCTGGAGTTATGGGGACTGGAAGCAGTTCTTC	CAWSYGDWKQFF
TRBV7-9	.	TRBJ2-3	.	TGTGCCAGCAGCTCCCGGCCCGACTTAGAGCAGTATTTT	CASSSRPDLEQYF
TRBV20-1	.	TRBJ1-2	many	TGCAGTGCTAGAGATGGGCAAGGGCGGGGCTACACCTTC	CSARDGQGRGYTF
TRBV4-2	.	TRBJ1-2	few	TGTGCCAGCACGGGGGTCGGGGGTGGCTACACCTTC	CASTGVGGGYTF
TRBV20-1	.	TRBJ2-7	few	TGCAGTGCCATCACGCCGTCCTCCTACGAGCAGTACTTC	CSAITPSSYEQYF
TRBV3-1	.	TRBJ1-4	few	TGTGCCAGCAGCCAAGACTTACAGGGAAGTGAAAAACTGTTTTTT	CASSQDLQGSEKLFF
TRBV10-3	TRBD2	TRBJ2-3	many	TGTGCCATCAGAATGTCTAGCGGGTTGAACACAGATACGCAGTATTTT	CAIRMSSGLNTDTQYF
TRBV18	.	TRBJ2-2	many	TGTGCCAGCTCACCCCTTCTTCCCGCGAACACCGGGGAGCTGTTTTTT	CASSPLLPANTGELFF
TRBV19	TRBD1	TRBJ1-6	few	TGTGCCAGTAACGAGGACAGGGACAGATCACCCCTCCACTTT	CASNEDRDRSPLHF
TRBV18	TRBD2	TRBJ2-7	many	TGTGCCAGCTCACCAGAGGGACTAGCGGGATACGAGCAGTACTTC	CASSPEGLAGYEQYF
TRBV4-2	.	TRBJ2-7	.	TGTGCCAGCAGCCAACCTCAGGGGGGAGAGCAGTACTTC	CASSQPQGGEQYF
TRBV25-1	.	TRBJ1-5	.	TGTGCCAGCAGTGTCGTCGGGGGGACCCCGGCCCAGCATTTT	CASSVVGGTPAQHF
TRBV9	TRBD2	TRBJ2-3	many	TGTGCCAGCAGCGTTGCCGGGACTACCACAGATACGCAGTATTTT	CASSVAGTTTDTQYF
TRBV20-1	.	TRBJ2-6	few	TGCAGTGCTAGAGATATTGGTGGTGGGGCCAACGTCCTGACTTTC	CSARDIGGGANVLTF
TRBV19	.	TRBJ1-2	.	TGTGCCAGTAGACGAGGGATACAGTGGGGAGTTAACTATGGCTACACCTTC	CASRRGIQWGVNYGYTF
TRBV7-2	.	TRBJ1-5	many	TGTGCCAGCAGCTTATCGGGGACTAGCAATCAGCCCCAGCATTTT	CASSLSGTSNQPQHF
TRBV7-8	.	TRBJ2-7	.	TGTGCCAGCAGCTCGAACGGGGCCAACCCCTACGAGCAGTACTTC	CASSSNGANPYEQYF
TRBV12-3/TRBV12-4	.	TRBJ2-5	many	TGTGCCAGCAGTTTTGAGCAGCAAGAGACCCAGTACTTC	CASSFEQQETQYF
TRBV20-1	.	TRBJ2-1	many	TGCAGTGCGAACAGGGCTTTTAATGAGCAGTTCTTC	CSANRAFNEQFF
TRBV7-2	.	TRBJ2-2	few	TGTGCCAGCAGCTTAACGGGTTCAGGCACCGGGGAGCTGTTTTTT	CASSLTGSGTGELFF
TRBV20-1	.	TRBJ2-5	few	TGCAGCGCCAAGCAATCAGAGACCCAGTACTTC	CSAKQSETQYF
TRBV20-1	TRBD2	TRBJ2-3	.	TGCAGTGCTGGCCCCAATAGCGGGTTAAATACGCAGTATTTT	CSAGPNSGLNTQYF
TRBV7-8	.	TRBJ2-1	.	TGTGCCAGCAGCCTGGGAAGAGTTTACAATGAGCAGTTCTTC	CASSLGRVYNEQFF
TRBV4-3	TRBD1	TRBJ1-6	many	TGCGCCAGCAGCCCGGCGGACAGGGATAATTCACCCCTCCACTTT	CASSPADRDNSPLHF
TRBV29-1	TRBD1	TRBJ2-7	many	TGCAGCGTTGTAGTAATGGGACAGGGAGCCTACGAGCAGTACTTC	CSVVVMGQGAYEQYF
TRBV7-8	TRBD2	TRBJ2-7	many	TGTGCCAGCAGCTTAGATCTAGCGGGGGGGCGCGAGCAGTACTTC	CASSLDLAGGREQYF
TRBV24-1	TRBD2	TRBJ2-1	many	TGTGCCACCAGTTACGGCGGGAGAACCGACAATGAGCAGTTCTTC	CATSYGGRTDNEQFF
TRBV20-1	TRBD1	TRBJ1-1	few	TGCAGTGCTAGACCACCGACAGGGGGTGAAGCTTTCTTT	CSARPPTGGEAFF
TRBV7-9	.	TRBJ1-6	few	TGTGCCAGCAGCGGCAATTCCGGGACAAAATATTCACCCCTCCACTTT	CASSGNSGTKYSPLHF